This entry lists 2 T cell receptor beta chains sequenced from one sample in a study of CD8+CD57+ T cells in acquired aplastic anemia. Previously, flow cytometry had revealed CD8+CD57+ cell expansion in the patients chosen for sequencing. Using genomic DNA as the template, TCR beta VDJ and CDR3 profiling was carried out. TCRdb reprocessed the reads with MiXCR, giving one entry per CDR3 protein. The sample holds under 200,000 distinct CDR3 sequences, about half seen once. Sequenced input: sorted CD4+, CD8+, or CD8+CD57+ T cells (not recorded which) from PBMCs. All receptors come from a human donor with aplastic anemia.

The chain has TRBV10-3 and TRBJ2-3, with D perhaps assigned TRBD1 or TRBD2 (5 bases each). The CDR3 runs to 14 residues. Trimming cost V 8 bases and J 2 bases, with 14 bases left between them. Germline V CDR1 and CDR2: ENHRY, SYGVKD. The CDR3 loop is CAIRGHTHTDTQYF. CDR3 coding DNA: TGTGCCATCCGGGGCCACACACACACAGATACGCAGTATTTT.

Many counts were recorded for this clonotype. This rearrangement joins TRBV7-2 to TRBJ1-4, with TRBD1 identical over 10 bases. The V segment lost 3 bases and the J segment 8 bases; nucleotides outside the gene matches: 6. The CDR3 is 15 amino acids. CDR1 is SGHTA and CDR2 is FQGNSA in the germline V gene. The chain's CDR3 is CASSLGQGRSEKLFF. Written as DNA, the CDR3 is TGTGCCAGCAGCTTGGGACAGGGGCGGTCGGAAAAACTGTTTTTT.